This T cell receptor beta chain was captured in a study of T cell responses to AZD1222 COVID-19 vaccine. General study findings and limits: A reported finding is that nearly half of spike-specific TCRs target unmutated variant regions. Compared with day 0, the breadth and depth of the Spike-specific TCR repertoire rose significantly after two doses of AZD1222. Distributed over spike, vaccine-associated CD4 TCRs predominated at 160-218 and 743-854. Clonal diversity may have been underestimated in mostly white British donors.

Germline CDR1 and CDR2: SGHVS and FNYEAQ. V gave up 1 base and J gave up 8 bases; unmatched junction bases: 14. The CDR3 length is 18 residues. Measured with immunoSEQ multiplex PCR; TCRdb has only the in-frame clones, and not every one. The table shows tens of thousands of clones, with roughly 85% occurring only once. For this clone: Its specificity is unknown. Other DNA sequences in this sample translate to the same CDR3.

The sample here was peripheral blood, taken on day 0 of AZD1222 vaccination. The V and J genes are TRBV7-6 and TRBJ2-1, with 10 nucleotides matching TRBD2. This TCR was recovered from an adult in good health. The CDR3 coding sequence is TGTGCCAGCAGCTTAGGGGGCCCGGGTAGCGGGGGGTCCGATGAGCAGTTCTTC. Translation gives CASSLGGPGSGGSDEQFF.